This paragraph reports one TCR beta chain. What it binds is unknown. From germline, CDR1 is MNHEY and CDR2 SMNVEV (reference sequence). The CDR3 has 13 residues. V was shortened by 5 bases and J by 8 bases, with 16 bases between the two germline ends. The data belong to a study of cytomegalovirus exposure and HLA in healthy donors. In the PCR, 60 Vbeta and 13 Jbeta primers were used. Libraries were prepared by immunoSEQ multiplex PCR; TCRdb keeps only in-frame clonotypes and omits some of them. This table holds about 120,000 clones, approximately 80% found once. Study-level points and caveats: Immune exposure information comprised only CMV serostatus. The listing of 160 or so TCR beta chains classed them as cytomegalovirus-associated.

The sequencing sample was made of PBMCs. The source is a man aged 30-40 years in good health and CMV-seropositive. The chain employs TRBV27 and TRBJ2-7; TRBD1 is a possible D gene (5 bases). CDR3 loop: CASSGSLGVKQYF. CDR3 nucleotide sequence: TGTGCCAGCAGTGGATCCCTAGGGGTAAAGCAGTACTTC.